These T cell receptor beta chains were read from a single sample in a study of read filtering for tumor transcriptome and immune sequencing. From the reads, TCRdb called clonotypes with MiXCR, one entry per CDR3 protein. The sample carries 60,000 to 80,000 distinct CDR3 sequences, more than 11% recorded once. The sequenced sample was a population of CD138-negative cells sorted from bone marrow. These receptors originate from a donor at least 40 years old with multiple myeloma. Both conserved end residues are part of each CDR3.

TRBJ1-5,TRBV7-2,CASSLVDSYNQPQHF
TRBJ2-1,TRBV29-1,CSVGLADNEQFF
TRBJ2-5,TRBV4-3,CASSQDRVAGWETQYF
TRBJ2-7,TRBV5-5,CASSLSWQVEQYF
TRBJ2-7,TRBV3-1,CASSLQAGTAPLF
TRBJ2-3,TRBV29-1,CSVGETSGSRQYF
TRBJ2-5,TRBV27,CASSWTSGVGETQYF
TRBJ1-1,TRBV6-5,CASSYSRGRVGGTEAFF
TRBJ1-1,TRBV6-2/TRBV6-3,CASSAEQGFEAFF
TRBJ1-2,TRBV20-1,CSARGRTGENYGYTF
TRBJ2-1,TRBV7-8,CASSRRPPGGQNNEQPF
TRBJ2-2,TRBV5-1,CASSLEGQSLEELFF
TRBJ2-7,TRBV7-2,CASSSELAGVTSEQYF
TRBJ2-5,TRBV7-2,CASSSGQETQYF
TRBJ2-3,TRBV7-2,CASSTGPVSTDTQYF
TRBJ2-5,TRBV2,CASRTAIAGVGETQYF
TRBJ2-5,TRBV2,CASSEDHFQETQYF
TRBJ1-1,TRBV10-3,CAISESGGAGGNTEAFF
TRBJ2-7,TRBV11-1,CASSFRWTGSYEQYF
TRBJ2-6,TRBV5-1,CASSLALAGGSSGANVLTF
TRBJ2-7,TRBV9,CATGPGTNSYEQYF
TRBJ1-2,TRBV7-2,CASSFLTPDRFNYGYTF
TRBJ2-3,TRBV29-1,CSVEDFTSGRTDTQYF
TRBJ2-1,TRBV5-6,CASRFTGYNEQFF
TRBJ1-1,TRBV29-1,CSAYGTATEAFF
TRBJ2-1,TRBV3-1,CASSRHGRDRQYNEQFF
TRBJ2-7,TRBV5-1,CASSLTTGVTYEQYF
TRBJ1-2,TRBV29-1,CSVGLVWDREYNGYTF
TRBJ1-1,TRBV2,CASSSGQGGFKAFF
TRBJ2-4,TRBV12-3/TRBV12-4,CASSSTAGLAKNIQYF
TRBJ2-2,TRBV10-3,CAIDDRGPGELFF